One sample yielded the 2 T cell receptor beta chains listed below, sequenced in a study of T-cell memory formation after mild COVID-19. TCRdb used MiXCR to reprocess the 5' RACE reads, holding one entry per CDR3 protein. The sample comprises about 200,000 distinct CDR3 sequences, over 9% of which are singletons, and 3.5% to 4% rests with the top ten. The sample taken for sequencing was PBMCs or a T cell subset sorted from them (not recorded which). Receptors originate from a man aged 18 to 35 who had mild COVID-19 (a few samples of this study predate the infection). Cell type and time point are not known.

This chain uses TRBV2 with TRBJ2-7; a weak D match, TRBD2 (5 bases). Trimming shortened V by 6 bases and J by 7 bases, and 19 bases separated the two germline ends. CDR1 SNHLY and CDR2 FYNNEI come from the germline V gene. The length of the CDR3 is 14 residues. The CDR3 loop is CASREDGLGWEQYV. The DNA of the CDR3 is TGTGCCAGCAGAGAGGACGGACTCGGTTGGGAGCAGTACGTC.

This clonotype was counted ten times or more. V and J are TRBV5-1 and TRBJ2-5; D unresolved. The germline CDR1 and CDR2 sequences are SGHRS and YFSETQ. V was shortened by 0 bases and J by 0 bases, with 6 bases between the two germline ends. This CDR3 spans 14 amino acids. This CDR3 is CASSLGEYQETQYF. For the CDR3, the DNA is TGCGCCAGCAGCTTGGGAGAGTACCAAGAGACCCAGTACTTC.